This T cell receptor beta chain is from a study of yellow fever vaccine responses in identical twins. This clonotype was counted between two and nine times. The antigen is not known. J lost 6 bases, V lost 6 bases, and 3 bases had no gene match. The CDR3 spans 13 residues. Germline CDR1 is PRHDT and CDR2 is FYEKMQ (reference sequence). TCRdb recomputed calls from the RT-PCR reads with MiXCR, one row per CDR3 protein. Counted here are under 2,000 distinct CDR3 sequences, nearly 90% occurring once; the ten biggest clones make up 4.9%. Study-level points and caveats: Twins' vaccine T cell response reportedly seemed partly convergent, partly personalized.

The sequences come from T cells from blood (PBMCs), unsorted or a sorted subset (not recorded which), collected before or after yellow fever vaccination (not recorded which). V is TRBV13 and J is TRBJ2-2, with 8 bases identical to TRBD1. This clonotype was sampled from a woman aged 18-29 years who received the yellow fever vaccine. The CDR3 DNA follows: TGTGCCAGCAGGATACAGGGGGCCGGGGAGCTGTTTTTT. Protein product: CASRIQGAGELFF. Drawing the rest from reference TRBV13 and TRBJ2-2, the complete variable domain is AAGVIQSPRHLIKEKRETATLKCYPIPRHDTVYWYQQGPGQDPQFLISFYEKMQSDKGSIPDRFSAQQFSDYHSELNMSSLELGDSALYFCASRIQGAGELFFGEGSRLTVL.